A selection of T cell receptor beta chains follows, all from one sample in a study of human T cells and chemical hapten exposure. In TCRdb, the RACE reads were re-called with MiXCR into one record per CDR3 protein. The table lists 270,000 or so distinct CDR3 sequences, 7.7% of them singletons. Sequencing used whole blood, obtained in connection with sensitization to the hapten diphenylcyclopropenone (DPC). The receptors were sampled from a man aged 18 to 30 with alopecia areata. Some clones in this sample may be carry-over from other donors' samples. The CDR3 runs from the conserved cysteine through the conserved F or W. D genes are given only for firm matches. Not all rows give a size; the values are once, few, many and, for expanded clones, a class.

CDR3 protein: CSAPPAGQSRVGYTF
CDR3 DNA: TGCAGTGCTCCCCCGGCGGGACAGAGCAGGGTTGGCTACACCTTC
J gene: TRBJ1-2
clone size: .
V gene: TRBV20-1
D gene: TRBD1

CDR3 protein: CASSLVFARGNLGNEQFF
CDR3 DNA: TGTGCCAGCAGCTTAGTATTCGCCAGGGGGAATTTGGGCAATGAGCAGTTCTTC
J gene: TRBJ2-1
clone size: many
V gene: TRBV7-2
D gene: TRBD1

CDR3 protein: CASSQVGQYSEAFF
CDR3 DNA: TGCGCCAGCAGCCAAGTGGGACAGTATTCTGAAGCTTTCTTT
J gene: TRBJ1-1
clone size: .
V gene: TRBV4-1
D gene: TRBD1

CDR3 protein: CASSPGQGPYEQFF
CDR3 DNA: TGTGCCAGCAGCCCGGGACAGGGCCCCTATGAGCAGTTCTTC
J gene: TRBJ2-1
clone size: .
V gene: TRBV28
D gene: TRBD1

CDR3 protein: CASSIATGQGSYEQYF
CDR3 DNA: TGTGCCAGCAGCATCGCTACGGGACAGGGTTCCTACGAGCAGTACTTC
J gene: TRBJ2-7
clone size: few
V gene: TRBV7-9
D gene: TRBD1

CDR3 protein: CASSLPGEMNTEAFF
CDR3 DNA: TGTGCCAGCAGCTTACCAGGAGAAATGAACACTGAAGCTTTCTTT
J gene: TRBJ1-1
clone size: many
V gene: TRBV6-5
D gene: .

CDR3 protein: CASSLSQTQYF
CDR3 DNA: TGTGCCAGCAGTTTGTCCCAGACCCAGTACTTC
J gene: TRBJ2-5
clone size: .
V gene: TRBV12-3/TRBV12-4
D gene: .

CDR3 protein: CASSQERVAGGELFF
CDR3 DNA: TGCGCCAGCAGCCAAGAACGAGTCGCCGGCGGGGAGCTGTTTTTT
J gene: TRBJ2-2
clone size: few
V gene: TRBV4-3
D gene: .

CDR3 protein: CASSSIWGTDEAFF
CDR3 DNA: TGTGCCAGCAGCTCAATATGGGGGACCGATGAAGCTTTCTTT
J gene: TRBJ1-1
clone size: .
V gene: TRBV7-6
D gene: .

CDR3 protein: CASSYSPDSNQPQHF
CDR3 DNA: TGTGCCAGCAGTTACTCGCCGGATAGCAATCAGCCCCAGCATTTT
J gene: TRBJ1-5
clone size: few
V gene: TRBV6-2/TRBV6-3
D gene: .

CDR3 protein: CSVDDGGPEAFF
CDR3 DNA: TGCAGCGTGGATGATGGCGGCCCTGAAGCTTTCTTT
J gene: TRBJ1-1
clone size: .
V gene: TRBV29-1
D gene: .

CDR3 protein: CASSADSF
CDR3 DNA: TGTGCCAGCAGTGCGGACTCTTTC
J gene: TRBJ2-5
clone size: .
V gene: TRBV2
D gene: .

CDR3 protein: CASSSTGPYLTDTQYF
CDR3 DNA: TGTGCCAGCAGCTCTACAGGACCTTACCTCACAGATACGCAGTATTTT
J gene: TRBJ2-3
clone size: few
V gene: TRBV7-9
D gene: .

CDR3 protein: CASSVGQESYNEQFF
CDR3 DNA: TGTGCCAGCAGCGTAGGGCAGGAATCCTACAATGAGCAGTTCTTC
J gene: TRBJ2-1
clone size: .
V gene: TRBV9
D gene: .

CDR3 protein: CASSPRQALDSGANVLTF
CDR3 DNA: TGTGCCAGCTCACCCCGACAGGCCCTTGACTCTGGGGCCAACGTCCTGACTTTC
J gene: TRBJ2-6
clone size: few
V gene: TRBV18
D gene: .

CDR3 protein: CSARDRRGTDTQYF
CDR3 DNA: TGCAGTGCTAGAGATCGGAGGGGCACAGATACGCAGTATTTT
J gene: TRBJ2-3
clone size: few
V gene: TRBV20-1
D gene: .

CDR3 protein: CSALKETQYF
CDR3 DNA: TGCAGTGCTTTAAAAGAGACCCAGTACTTC
J gene: TRBJ2-5
clone size: many
V gene: TRBV20-1
D gene: .

CDR3 protein: CAISGKRTSEKDTQYF
CDR3 DNA: TGTGCCATCAGTGGGAAGCGGACTAGCGAAAAAGATACGCAGTATTTT
J gene: TRBJ2-3
clone size: .
V gene: TRBV10-3
D gene: TRBD2

CDR3 protein: CASSMRRDAGELFF
CDR3 DNA: TGCGCCAGCAGTATGCGTAGGGATGCCGGGGAGCTGTTTTTT
J gene: TRBJ2-2
clone size: few
V gene: TRBV5-1
D gene: .

CDR3 protein: CSASSQEAQHTEAFF
CDR3 DNA: TGCAGTGCTAGTAGCCAGGAAGCGCAGCACACTGAAGCTTTCTTT
J gene: TRBJ1-1
clone size: many
V gene: TRBV20-1
D gene: .

CDR3 protein: CASRGAGHSYEQYF
CDR3 DNA: TGTGCCAGCAGGGGAGCGGGGCATTCCTACGAGCAGTACTTC
J gene: TRBJ2-7
clone size: few
V gene: TRBV6-5
D gene: TRBD2

CDR3 protein: CASSLVRMGTGELFF
CDR3 DNA: TGTGCCAGCAGCTTAGTCAGGATGGGGACCGGGGAGCTGTTTTTT
J gene: TRBJ2-2
clone size: .
V gene: TRBV7-2
D gene: .

CDR3 protein: CASSDSRVVNEQFF
CDR3 DNA: TGTGCCAGCAGTGACAGTCGGGTCGTCAATGAGCAGTTCTTC
J gene: TRBJ2-1
clone size: few
V gene: TRBV25-1
D gene: .

CDR3 protein: CASSLTRLAGDTQYF
CDR3 DNA: TGTGCCAGCAGCTTAACTCGTCTAGCGGGTGATACGCAGTATTTT
J gene: TRBJ2-3
clone size: .
V gene: TRBV7-3
D gene: TRBD2

CDR3 protein: CASTPRDRVYEQYF
CDR3 DNA: TGTGCCAGCACCCCGCGGGACAGAGTTTACGAGCAGTACTTC
J gene: TRBJ2-7
clone size: .
V gene: TRBV27
D gene: .

CDR3 protein: CASSPWGRQETQYF
CDR3 DNA: TGTGCCAGCAGCCCCTGGGGCAGGCAAGAGACCCAGTACTTC
J gene: TRBJ2-5
clone size: few
V gene: TRBV7-2
D gene: .

CDR3 protein: CASSQETGQGINEQFF
CDR3 DNA: TGCGCCAGCAGCCAAGAGACAGGACAGGGGATCAATGAGCAGTTCTTC
J gene: TRBJ2-1
clone size: .
V gene: TRBV4-3
D gene: TRBD1

CDR3 protein: CASSQEAGSSRGSYNEQFF
CDR3 DNA: TGCGCCAGCAGCCAAGAGGCGGGGTCTTCTAGGGGCTCCTACAATGAGCAGTTCTTC
J gene: TRBJ2-1
clone size: few
V gene: TRBV4-3
D gene: .

CDR3 protein: CASSPLAVTDTQYF
CDR3 DNA: TGTGCCAGCAGCCCTCTAGCGGTCACAGATACGCAGTATTTT
J gene: TRBJ2-3
clone size: many
V gene: TRBV7-8
D gene: TRBD2

CDR3 protein: CASSMYGTTYNEQFF
CDR3 DNA: TGTGCCAGTAGTATGTACGGGACAACTTACAATGAGCAGTTCTTC
J gene: TRBJ2-1
clone size: few
V gene: TRBV19
D gene: .

CDR3 protein: CASADFDRYGYTF
CDR3 DNA: TGTGCCAGTGCGGACTTCGACCGCTATGGCTACACCTTC
J gene: TRBJ1-2
clone size: few
V gene: TRBV7-2
D gene: .

CDR3 protein: CASSEGITQNQPQHF
CDR3 DNA: TGCGCCAGCAGTGAGGGGATAACTCAAAATCAGCCCCAGCATTTT
J gene: TRBJ1-5
clone size: many
V gene: TRBV10-2
D gene: .

CDR3 protein: CASRPFGGGRNEQFF
CDR3 DNA: TGTGCCAGCAGACCCTTTGGCGGGGGGAGGAATGAGCAGTTCTTC
J gene: TRBJ2-1
clone size: .
V gene: TRBV2
D gene: TRBD2

CDR3 protein: CASSSTGTGPNTEAFF
CDR3 DNA: TGTGCCAGCAGCTCCACCGGGACAGGGCCGAACACTGAAGCTTTCTTT
J gene: TRBJ1-1
clone size: few
V gene: TRBV11-2
D gene: TRBD1

CDR3 protein: CASSARRLAGFQSYNEQFF
CDR3 DNA: TGTGCCAGCAGCGCACGCAGACTAGCGGGGTTTCAGTCCTACAATGAGCAGTTCTTC
J gene: TRBJ2-1
clone size: .
V gene: TRBV7-8
D gene: TRBD2

CDR3 protein: CSAGWERQPQHF
CDR3 DNA: TGCAGCGCCGGTTGGGAGCGTCAGCCCCAGCATTTT
J gene: TRBJ1-5
clone size: few
V gene: TRBV29-1
D gene: .

CDR3 protein: CASREVRGLYNEQFF
CDR3 DNA: TGTGCCAGCAGGGAAGTGAGGGGCCTGTACAATGAGCAGTTCTTC
J gene: TRBJ2-1
clone size: few
V gene: TRBV11-2
D gene: .

CDR3 protein: CVSSYSTGERYGYTF
CDR3 DNA: TGTGTCAGCAGTTACTCGACAGGGGAGCGATATGGCTACACCTTC
J gene: TRBJ1-2
clone size: .
V gene: TRBV6-6
D gene: TRBD1

CDR3 protein: CASSPPESSYEQYF
CDR3 DNA: TGTGCCAGCAGCCCCCCCGAGAGCTCCTACGAGCAGTACTTC
J gene: TRBJ2-7
clone size: .
V gene: TRBV13
D gene: .

CDR3 protein: CASSVAGGSEAFF
CDR3 DNA: TGTGCCAGCAGCGTAGCGGGGGGCTCTGAAGCTTTCTTT
J gene: TRBJ1-1
clone size: many
V gene: TRBV9
D gene: .

CDR3 protein: CAISEGGEQYF
CDR3 DNA: TGTGCCATCAGTGAGGGGGGCGAGCAGTACTTC
J gene: TRBJ2-7
clone size: few
V gene: TRBV10-3
D gene: .

CDR3 protein: CASSLQGTEQYF
CDR3 DNA: TGTGCCAGCAGTTTACAGGGCACCGAGCAGTACTTC
J gene: TRBJ2-7
clone size: few
V gene: TRBV27
D gene: .

CDR3 protein: CASSLRTGGHTEAFF
CDR3 DNA: TGTGCCAGCAGTTTAAGAACAGGGGGCCACACTGAAGCTTTCTTT
J gene: TRBJ1-1
clone size: few
V gene: TRBV28
D gene: TRBD1

CDR3 protein: CASGVAGSSTDTQYF
CDR3 DNA: TGTGCCAGCGGGGTTGCAGGGTCTAGCACAGATACGCAGTATTTT
J gene: TRBJ2-3
clone size: many
V gene: TRBV6-1
D gene: .

CDR3 protein: CASSPSAMNTEAFF
CDR3 DNA: TGTGCCAGCAGCCCCAGTGCAATGAACACTGAAGCTTTCTTT
J gene: TRBJ1-1
clone size: many
V gene: TRBV7-3
D gene: .

CDR3 protein: CASSLQFIGSPLHF
CDR3 DNA: TGCGCCAGCAGCCTACAATTCATCGGTTCACCCCTCCACTTT
J gene: TRBJ1-6
clone size: .
V gene: TRBV5-1
D gene: .

CDR3 protein: CASSGTGGPQFPDEQFF
CDR3 DNA: TGTGCCAGCAGTGGGACAGGGGGACCACAATTTCCCGATGAGCAGTTCTTC
J gene: TRBJ2-1
clone size: .
V gene: TRBV28
D gene: TRBD1

CDR3 protein: CASRFRGRNEAFF
CDR3 DNA: TGTGCCAGCAGATTTAGGGGGCGGAATGAAGCTTTCTTT
J gene: TRBJ1-1
clone size: many
V gene: TRBV7-9
D gene: TRBD1

CDR3 protein: CAIKNPRAVEYF
CDR3 DNA: TGTGCCATCAAAAACCCTCGGGCAGTGGAGTACTTC
J gene: TRBJ2-7
clone size: .
V gene: TRBV6-5
D gene: .

CDR3 protein: CASSSGQGGFNEKLFF
CDR3 DNA: TGTGCCAGCAGCTCCGGACAGGGAGGTTTCAATGAAAAACTGTTTTTT
J gene: TRBJ1-4
clone size: .
V gene: TRBV7-9
D gene: TRBD1

CDR3 protein: CASSGTTGMNSPLHF
CDR3 DNA: TGTGCCAGCAGCGGGACTACAGGGATGAATTCACCCCTCCACTTT
J gene: TRBJ1-6
clone size: .
V gene: TRBV5-5
D gene: .